Given below is one T cell receptor (beta chain) in context. Germline CDR1 is MDHEN and CDR2 is SYDVKM. This CDR3 contains 16 residues. V lost 5 bases and J lost 4, with 20 bases in between. Authors' data handling: Estimates of nucleated cell counts were drawn from the amplification of reference gene primers. The assay was immunoSEQ multiplex PCR, and TCRdb's table has in-frame clones only and misses some. Clone size and V and J calls were adopted from that table, with D and trimming inferred from the DNA. The sample has roughly 240,000 clones, about 83% seen once. The data were obtained in a study of blood T cell repertoires in COVID-19.

Sequenced material: PBMCs or T cells enriched from blood (not recorded which). The chain uses TRBV28 and TRBJ1-2, with D possibly TRBD1 on 6 matching bases. This TCR came from a woman between 40 and 55 years old who had been exposed to COVID-19. The CDR3 nucleotides are TGTGCCAGCAGTGACCCCTATAGGGGGGGTAGCTATGGCTACACCTTC. Translated: CASSDPYRGGSYGYTF.